These 17 T cell receptor beta chains were sequenced from one sample in a study of blood T cell repertoires in COVID-19. Generated by immunoSEQ multiplex PCR, the TCRdb table keeps only in-frame clones and is missing some. The profile shows over 200,000 clones, around nine tenths of them singletons. Sequencing was performed on peripheral blood. The source is a man younger than 35 with active or convalescent COVID-19.

The chain is built from TRBV6-6 and TRBJ2-6; possibly TRBD2 for D (5 bases). The CDR3 contains 17 residues. V gave up 5 bases and J gave up 1 base, with 15 bases separating them. Germline V CDR1 and CDR2: MNHNY, SVGAGI (reference sequence). CDR3 loop: CASSPPRERSGANVLTF. The CDR3 bases are TGTGCCAGCAGTCCCCCTAGGGAGCGGTCTGGGGCCAACGTCCTGACTTTC.

CDR3 sequence: CASSPGQGVLEKLFF. The DNA of the CDR3 is TGTGCCAGCAGCCCCGGACAGGGGGTCCTAGAAAAACTGTTTTTT. This chain joins TRBV7-9 and TRBJ1-4, with 10 bases that match TRBD1. CDR3 length: 15 amino acids. V trimming: 5 bases; J trimming: 8 bases; junction bases outside the gene matches: 8. Germline lookup yields CDR1 SEHNR and CDR2 FQNEAQ (reference sequence).

The genes are TRBV7-8 and TRBJ2-2; D possibly corresponds to TRBD2 (5 bases). V dropped 5 bases and J dropped 6 bases, with 7 bases sitting between them. Germline V lookup: CDR1 SGHVS, CDR2 FQNEAQ. The CDR3 totals 12 residues. The CDR3 DNA reads TGTGCCAGCAGCCCGGGATCCGGGGAGCTGTTTTTT. Protein product: CASSPGSGELFF. Full variable domain (remainder filled in from reference TRBV7-8 and TRBJ2-2): GAGVSQSPRYKVAKRGQDVALRCDPISGHVSLFWYQQALGQGPEFLTYFQNEAQLDKSGLPSDRFFAERPEGSVSTLKIQRTQQEDSAVYLCASSPGSGELFFGEGSRLTVL.

This chain joins TRBV6-5 and TRBJ2-1, with 9 positions matching TRBD2. The germline gives CDR1 MNHEY, CDR2 SVGAGI. The CDR3 loop spans 12 amino acids. V dropped 3 bases and J dropped 9; count of bases not matched to a gene: 0. CDR3 in amino acids: CASSYSGGEQFF. In DNA form, the CDR3 reads TGTGCCAGCAGTTATAGCGGGGGTGAGCAGTTCTTC.

V is TRBV18 and J is TRBJ1-4, with a possible D match to TRBD1 (6 bases). Trimming removed 2 bases at V and 10 bases at J, with 23 bases between. CDR1 and CDR2 (germline): KGHSH, LQKENI. This CDR3 is built from 17 residues. In nucleotides, the CDR3 is TGTGCCAGCTCACCAGGGATTTTGGGCCTGGGGGCCGGAAAACTGTTTTTT. Amino acids: CASSPGILGLGAGKLFF.

The V gene is TRBV2, the J gene TRBJ2-3; perhaps TRBD1 as D (6 bases). Trimming stripped 3 bases from V and 3 bases from J, with 10 bases between. The CDR3 sequence is 14 residues long. The germline V gene encodes CDR1 SNHLY and CDR2 FYNNEI. In DNA form, the CDR3 reads TGTGCCAGCAGTGAGAGGACAGAGACAGATACGCAGTATTTT. It translates to CASSERTETDTQYF.

This clone was counted between two and nine times. The J gene is TRBJ2-1, the V gene TRBV6-6; no reliable D call. This CDR3 has 13 residues. V gave up 0 bases and J gave up 7 bases, with 7 bases separating them. CDR1 and CDR2 (germline): MNHNY, SVGAGI (reference sequence). As DNA, the CDR3 is TGTGCCAGCAGTTACTCGAAACTGAATGAGCAGTTCTTC. Translated, it gives CASSYSKLNEQFF.

This chain uses TRBV30 with TRBJ1-2; 7 nucleotides match TRBD1. The V gene end was trimmed by 1 base and the J gene end by 5 bases; junction bases not matched to a gene: 16. CDR1 is GTSNPN, CDR2 SVGIG, per germline (reference sequence). This CDR3 region has 17 residues. The CDR3 protein is CAWSGDGGGAGRYGYTF. DNA of the CDR3: TGTGCCTGGAGTGGGGATGGAGGGGGCGCGGGAAGATATGGCTACACCTTC.

The genes are TRBV21-1 and TRBJ2-7; the table's D call of TRBD2 was not tested on the DNA. TRBV21-1 is deemed a pseudogene. This CDR3 comprises 16 residues. The CDR3 DNA follows: TGTGCCAGCAGTTTGGACTCGGGGGGAAGCTCCTACGAGCAGTACTTC. Its protein is CASSLDSGGSSYEQYF.

This clone was picked up one time. The J gene is TRBJ1-5, the V gene TRBV19; 9 positions agree with TRBD1. This CDR3 has 14 amino acids. V was clipped by 9 bases and J by 6 bases; unmatched bases: 9. Germline-derived CDR1 and CDR2 are LNHDA and SQIVND (reference sequence). CDR3 nucleotides: TGTGCCAGCGCGGACAGGGGCAAGGTTCAGCCCCAGCATTTT. Translating gives CASADRGKVQPQHF.

The CDR3 reads CASSPLAGRGTGELFF. The CDR3 DNA follows: TGTGCCAGCAGCCCACTAGCGGGAAGGGGGACCGGGGAGCTGTTTTTT. The genes are TRBV9 and TRBJ2-2, with 10 positions matching TRBD2. The ends lost 4 bases at V and 5 bases at J; junction bases unmatched: 8. The CDR3 extends over 16 amino acids. Germline V lookup: CDR1 SGDLS, CDR2 YYNGEE.

V gene TRBV3-1 (or the pseudogene TRBV3-2) combines with J gene TRBJ2-7; 8 positions agree with TRBD2. Germline V gene lookup returns CDR1 LGHDT and CDR2 YNNKEL (reference sequence). This CDR3 is 15 amino acids long. Trimming took 1 base from V and 5 from J; bases not matched to a gene: 7. The CDR3 bases are TGTGCCAGCAGCCAAGTTGCCGGGAGGGCGAACGAGCAGTACTTC. Translated, it gives CASSQVAGRANEQYF.

The genes are TRBV7-9 and TRBJ2-7; 11 bases match TRBD2. The length of the CDR3 is 16 residues. The trim removed 3 bases at V and 2 bases at J, leaving 6 bases unmatched. Germline values: CDR1 SEHNR, CDR2 FQNEAQ (reference sequence). For the CDR3, the DNA is TGTGCCAGCAGCTTCGCACTAGCGGGAGTACCCTACGAGCAGTACTTC. Amino acids: CASSFALAGVPYEQYF.

The chain recombines TRBV27 with TRBJ2-3, with 7 positions matching TRBD2. The V gene's germline CDR1 is MNHEY and CDR2 SMNVEV (reference sequence). J was trimmed by 3 bases and V by 8 bases; bases with no gene match: 2. The CDR3 loop spans 12 amino acids. CDR3 DNA: TGTGCCAGCTCAGCGGGGACAGATACGCAGTATTTT. It specifies CASSAGTDTQYF.

The chain is built from TRBV2 and TRBJ2-7; possibly TRBD2 for D (6 bases). Germline V gene data show CDR1 as SNHLY and CDR2 as FYNNEI. Trimming took off 4 bases at V and 2 bases at J, with 21 bases between the two ends. The CDR3 is 17 residues long. CDR3 coding DNA: TGTGCCAGCAGTGCAAGGCGCTCCGGGACTCAAACCTACGAGCAGTACTTC. Translation gives CASSARRSGTQTYEQYF. The variable domain in full, with the rest retrieved from reference TRBV2 and TRBJ2-7, is EPEVTQTPSHQVTQMGQEVILRCVPISNHLYFYWYRQILGQKVEFLVSFYNNEISEKSEIFDDQFSVERPDGSNFTLKIRSTKLEDSAMYFCASSARRSGTQTYEQYFGPGTRLTVT.

The CDR3 DNA reads as TGTGCCACCAGCAGAACTACTGACAGTGGCGAGGGCTACACCTTC. Its translation is CATSRTTDSGEGYTF. The chain links TRBV15 to TRBJ1-2; D perhaps matches TRBD1 (5 bases). V was trimmed by 2 bases and J by 8 bases, leaving 18 bases between them. CDR1 LNHNV and CDR2 YYDKDF come from the germline V gene (reference sequence). The CDR3 length is 15 residues.

V usage is TRBV3-1 (or the pseudogene TRBV3-2) and J usage is TRBJ2-7; a possible D gene is TRBD2 (5 bases). The CDR3 is 14 amino acids. The ends were cut back, 3 bases at V and 4 bases at J, with 13 bases in the middle. Germline assignment: CDR1 LGHDT and CDR2 YNNKEL (reference sequence). CDR3 residues: CASSQKRERYEQYF. CDR3 nucleotides: TGTGCCAGCAGCCAGAAGAGGGAGCGGTACGAGCAGTACTTC.